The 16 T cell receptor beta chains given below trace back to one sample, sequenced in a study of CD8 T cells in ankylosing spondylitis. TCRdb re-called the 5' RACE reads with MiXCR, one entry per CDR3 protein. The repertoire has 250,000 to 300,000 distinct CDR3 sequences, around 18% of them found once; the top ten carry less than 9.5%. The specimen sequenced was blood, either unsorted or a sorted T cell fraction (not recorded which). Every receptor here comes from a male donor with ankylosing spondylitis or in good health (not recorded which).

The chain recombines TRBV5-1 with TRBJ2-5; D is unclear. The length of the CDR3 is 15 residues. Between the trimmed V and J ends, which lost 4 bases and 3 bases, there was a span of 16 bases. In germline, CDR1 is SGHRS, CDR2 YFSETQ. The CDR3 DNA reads TGCGCCAGCAGCAAGGTTCTCGGACGGGAAGAGACCCAGTACTTC. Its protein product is CASSKVLGREETQYF.

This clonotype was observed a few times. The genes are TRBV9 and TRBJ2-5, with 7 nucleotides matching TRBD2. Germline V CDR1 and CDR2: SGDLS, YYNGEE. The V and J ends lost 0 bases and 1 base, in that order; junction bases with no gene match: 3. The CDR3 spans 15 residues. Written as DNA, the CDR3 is TGTGCCAGCAGCGTAGAGACTAGCAGCCAAGAGACCCAGTACTTC. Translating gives CASSVETSSQETQYF.

The CDR3 spells CATSDPRRDTQYF. The CDR3 bases are TGTGCCACCAGTGACCCACGGCGTGATACGCAGTATTTT. The chain links TRBV24-1 to TRBJ2-3; D is unresolved. Looked up from germline, CDR1 is KGHDR and CDR2 is SFDVKD. Deletions cut 4 bases from V and 6 bases from J, with 10 bases between. The CDR3 spans 13 residues.

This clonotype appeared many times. The CDR3 coding sequence is TGTGCCACGACCTCGGCAGGGCGCTACGAGCAGTACGTC. As protein: CATTSAGRYEQYV. This chain uses TRBV10-3 with TRBJ2-7, with D possibly being TRBD1 (5 bases). Germline assignment: CDR1 ENHRY and CDR2 SYGVKD. Deletions cut 10 bases from V and 3 bases from J, with 16 bases between. This CDR3 is 13 amino acids long.

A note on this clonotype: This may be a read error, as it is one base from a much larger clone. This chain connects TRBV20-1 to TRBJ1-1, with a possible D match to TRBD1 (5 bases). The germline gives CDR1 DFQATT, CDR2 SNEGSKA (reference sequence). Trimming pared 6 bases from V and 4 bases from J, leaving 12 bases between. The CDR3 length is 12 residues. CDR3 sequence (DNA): TGCAGTGCCGCCCTGGGGGTCACTGAAGCTTTCTTT. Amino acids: CSAALGVTEAFF.

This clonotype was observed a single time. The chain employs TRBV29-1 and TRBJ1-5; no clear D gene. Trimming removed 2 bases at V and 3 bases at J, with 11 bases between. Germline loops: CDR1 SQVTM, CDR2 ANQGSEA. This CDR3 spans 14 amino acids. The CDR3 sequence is CSVESGDPNQPQHF. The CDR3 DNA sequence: TGCAGCGTTGAATCGGGAGATCCCAATCAGCCCCAGCATTTT.

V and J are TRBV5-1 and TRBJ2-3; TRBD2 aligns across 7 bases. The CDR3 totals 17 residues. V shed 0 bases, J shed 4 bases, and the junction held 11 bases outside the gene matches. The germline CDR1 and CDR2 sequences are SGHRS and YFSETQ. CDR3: CASSLVSSGVASDTQYF. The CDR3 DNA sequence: TGCGCCAGCAGCTTGGTTTCCAGCGGGGTTGCCTCAGATACGCAGTATTTT.

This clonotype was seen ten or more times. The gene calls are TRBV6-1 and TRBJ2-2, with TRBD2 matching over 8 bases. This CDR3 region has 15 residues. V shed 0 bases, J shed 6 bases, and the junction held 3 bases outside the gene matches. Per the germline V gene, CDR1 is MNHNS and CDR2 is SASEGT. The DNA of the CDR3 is TGTGCCAGCAGTGAAGCTCCGGGACTAGCCGGGGAGCTGTTTTTT. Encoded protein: CASSEAPGLAGELFF.

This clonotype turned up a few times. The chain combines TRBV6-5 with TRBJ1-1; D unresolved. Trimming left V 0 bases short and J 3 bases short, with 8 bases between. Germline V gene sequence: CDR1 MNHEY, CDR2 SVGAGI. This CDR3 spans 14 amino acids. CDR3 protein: CASSYSRGYTEAFF. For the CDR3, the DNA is TGTGCCAGCAGTTACTCGAGAGGGTACACTGAAGCTTTCTTT.

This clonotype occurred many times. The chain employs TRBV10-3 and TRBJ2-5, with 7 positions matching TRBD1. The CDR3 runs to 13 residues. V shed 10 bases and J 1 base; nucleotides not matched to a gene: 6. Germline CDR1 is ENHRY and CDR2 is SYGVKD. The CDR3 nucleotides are TGTGCCACCGCCCGGGACAGCCAAGAGACCCAGTACTTC. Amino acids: CATARDSQETQYF.

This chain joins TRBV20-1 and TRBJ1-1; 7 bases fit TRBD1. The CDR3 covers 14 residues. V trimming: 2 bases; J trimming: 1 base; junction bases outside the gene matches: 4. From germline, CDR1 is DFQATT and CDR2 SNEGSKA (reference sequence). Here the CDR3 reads CSARQDRANTEAFF. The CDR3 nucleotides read TGCAGTGCTAGACAAGACAGGGCGAACACTGAAGCTTTCTTT.

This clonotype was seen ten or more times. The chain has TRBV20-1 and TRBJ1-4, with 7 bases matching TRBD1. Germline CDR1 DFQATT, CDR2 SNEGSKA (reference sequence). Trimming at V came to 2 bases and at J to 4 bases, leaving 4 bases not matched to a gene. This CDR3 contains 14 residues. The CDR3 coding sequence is TGCAGTGCTAGACAGGGGGTTATTAATGAAAAACTGTTTTTT. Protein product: CSARQGVINEKLFF.

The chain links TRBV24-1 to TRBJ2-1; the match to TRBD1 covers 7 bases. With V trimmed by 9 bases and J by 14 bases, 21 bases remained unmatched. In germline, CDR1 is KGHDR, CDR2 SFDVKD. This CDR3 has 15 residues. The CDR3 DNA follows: TGTGCCACCGGCAAGAATTCGGACAGGTCCAACGCAAAGTTCTTC. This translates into CATGKNSDRSNAKFF.

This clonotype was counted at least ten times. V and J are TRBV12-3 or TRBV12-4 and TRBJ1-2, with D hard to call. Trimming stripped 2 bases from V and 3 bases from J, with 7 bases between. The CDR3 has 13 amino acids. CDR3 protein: CASSLRADYGYTF. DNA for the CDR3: TGTGCCAGCAGTTTAAGGGCAGACTATGGCTACACCTTC.

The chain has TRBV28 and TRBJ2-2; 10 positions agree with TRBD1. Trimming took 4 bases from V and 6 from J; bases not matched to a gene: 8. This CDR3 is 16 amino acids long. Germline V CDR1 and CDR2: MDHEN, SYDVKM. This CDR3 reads CASSSYGTGVPGELFF. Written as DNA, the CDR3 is TGTGCCAGCAGTTCATACGGGACAGGGGTACCCGGGGAGCTGTTTTTT.

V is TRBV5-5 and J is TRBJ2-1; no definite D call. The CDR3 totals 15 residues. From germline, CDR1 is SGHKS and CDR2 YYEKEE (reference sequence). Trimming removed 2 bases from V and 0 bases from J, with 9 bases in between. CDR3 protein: CASSLNGLSYNEQFF. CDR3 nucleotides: TGTGCCAGCAGCTTAAACGGTCTCTCCTACAATGAGCAGTTCTTC.